These 21 T cell receptor beta chains were all obtained from the same sample, sequenced in a study of cytomegalovirus exposure and HLA in healthy donors. It was with 60 Vbeta and 13 Jbeta primers that the PCR ran. Sequencing used immunoSEQ multiplex PCR; TCRdb keeps in-frame clones, though not all of them. The table has around 210,000 clones, around 77% seen once. Material for sequencing was PBMCs. These receptor sequences come from a woman in her twenties or thirties in good health and CMV-seronegative.

The chain couples TRBV5-1 to TRBJ2-3, with D unclear. V was pared by 0 bases and J by 0 bases, with 11 bases between. The length of the CDR3 is 16 residues. Germline CDR1 SGHRS, CDR2 YFSETQ. CDR3: CASSLGNGASTDTQYF. The CDR3 nucleotides are TGCGCCAGCAGCTTGGGTAACGGAGCTAGCACAGATACGCAGTATTTT.

This clone appeared a few times. The chain employs TRBV11-2 and TRBJ1-2; D gene ambiguous. This CDR3 spans 11 amino acids. V lost 1 base and J lost 8, with 5 bases in between. The germline CDR1 and CDR2 sequences are SGHAT and FQNNGV. The CDR3 loop is CASSLGAGYTF. The CDR3 DNA sequence: TGTGCCAGCAGCTTAGGGGCCGGCTACACCTTC. Filled out from reference TRBV11-2 and TRBJ1-2, the complete variable domain reads EAGVAQSPRYKIIEKRQSVAFWCNPISGHATLYWYQQILGQGPKLLIQFQNNGVVDDSQLPKDRFSAERLKGVDSTLKIQPAKLEDSAVYLCASSLGAGYTFGSGTRLTVV.

The V and J genes are TRBV30 and TRBJ1-3; 7 nucleotides match TRBD1. This CDR3 region has 15 residues. The junction had 4 bases not matched to a gene; V was cut back by 2 bases and J by 0 bases. Germline CDR1 and CDR2: GTSNPN and SVGIG (reference sequence). DNA for the CDR3: TGTGCCTGGAGTAGGGACAGAAGCTCTGGAAACACCATATATTTT. Translating gives CAWSRDRSSGNTIYF.

This chain joins TRBV27 and TRBJ1-1; no clear D. The CDR3 spans 13 residues. V was clipped by 1 base and J by 1 base, with 4 bases between them. Germline loops: CDR1 MNHEY, CDR2 SMNVEV (reference sequence). The CDR3 region has the DNA TGTGCCAGCAGTTTATGGCAGAACACTGAAGCTTTCTTT. Amino acids: CASSLWQNTEAFF.

As DNA, the CDR3 is TGTGCCAGCAGTTACTCGAATCAGGGGAGTGCACCCCTCCACTTT. It encodes CASSYSNQGSAPLHF. This chain uses TRBV6-5 with TRBJ1-6; possibly TRBD1 for D (6 bases). The CDR3 is 15 residues long. Trimming shortened V by 0 bases and J by 11 bases, and 14 bases separated the two germline ends. Germline lookup yields CDR1 MNHEY and CDR2 SVGAGI.

J is TRBJ1-2 and V is TRBV4-1; possible D gene TRBD1, 6 bases. Trimming removed 4 bases at V and 2 bases at J, with 11 bases between. The CDR3 runs 14 residues. CDR1 is MGHRA and CDR2 is YSYEKL in the germline V gene. This chain's CDR3 is CASSLQGSNYGYTF. Written as DNA, the CDR3 is TGCGCCAGCAGCCTACAGGGTTCCAACTATGGCTACACCTTC.

As DNA, the CDR3 is TGCGCCAGCAGCTTGGGGGGACAGGAGAATGAAAAACTGTTTTTT. The encoded protein is CASSLGGQENEKLFF. The chain couples TRBV5-1 to TRBJ1-4; 8 nucleotides agree with TRBD1. Trimming at V came to 0 bases and at J to 5 bases, leaving 3 bases not matched to a gene. This CDR3 comprises 15 residues. Per germline, CDR1 SGHRS and CDR2 YFSETQ.

The chain uses TRBV7-8 and TRBJ2-7; 9 bases are shared with TRBD1. This CDR3 spans 16 amino acids. V lost 5 bases and J lost 4; bases outside the gene matches: 12. Germline V gives CDR1 SGHVS, CDR2 FQNEAQ. The CDR3 DNA reads TGTGCCAGCAGCCTAAGACCGGGACAGGGTCCTTACGAGCAGTACTTC. This sequence encodes CASSLRPGQGPYEQYF.

V is TRBV5-4 and J is TRBJ2-5, with unresolved D. The V end lost 1 base, the J end lost 4 bases, and 14 bases lay between the germline ends. There are 15 residues in the CDR3. CDR1 SGHNT and CDR2 YYREEE come from the germline V gene (reference sequence). Here the CDR3 DNA reads TGTGCCAGCAGCTTGTACCCTTCAGGCTCAGAGACCCAGTACTTC. Translated: CASSLYPSGSETQYF. The variable domain in full, completed from reference TRBV5-4 and TRBJ2-5, reads ETGVTQSPTHLIKTRGQQVTLRCSSQSGHNTVSWYQQALGQGPQFIFQYYREEENGRGNFPPRFSGLQFPNYSSELNVNALELDDSALYLCASSLYPSGSETQYFGPGTRLLVL.

The chain employs TRBV10-1 and TRBJ2-1; D is perhaps TRBD2 (6 bases). V was pared by 2 bases and J by 2 bases, with 19 bases between. The germline CDR1 and CDR2 sequences are WNHNN and SYGVQD (reference sequence). CDR3 length: 18 residues. This chain's CDR3 is CASSEPSGGGGPYNEQFF. As DNA, the CDR3 is TGCGCCAGCAGTGAGCCCAGCGGTGGGGGAGGCCCCTACAATGAGCAGTTCTTC.

The gene calls are TRBV4-1 and TRBJ1-5; D is ambiguous. Germline V lookup: CDR1 MGHRA, CDR2 YSYEKL. This CDR3 is 15 amino acids long. Trimming shortened V by 0 bases and J by 3 bases, and 9 bases separated the two germline ends. Written as DNA, the CDR3 is TGCGCCAGCAGCCAAGAGGAGGGAACCAATCAGCCCCAGCATTTT. Residues: CASSQEEGTNQPQHF.

This rearrangement joins TRBV7-8 to TRBJ2-7; D perhaps matches TRBD2 (5 bases). The length of the CDR3 is 15 residues. CDR1 is SGHVS, CDR2 FQNEAQ, per germline. Trimming took 0 bases from V and 0 from J, leaving 9 bases between them. The CDR3 loop is CASSLARRSSYEQYF. The CDR3 DNA is TGTGCCAGCAGCTTAGCTCGGAGGTCCTCCTACGAGCAGTACTTC.

V usage is TRBV28 and J usage is TRBJ1-5; D call uncertain. This CDR3 region has 15 residues. V gave up 6 bases and J gave up 0 bases, with 12 bases separating them. Germline CDR1 and CDR2: MDHEN and SYDVKM. CDR3 nucleotides: TGTGCCAGCAGCTACCTGAGAGATAGCAATCAGCCCCAGCATTTT. Its protein product is CASSYLRDSNQPQHF.

The V gene is TRBV7-8, the J gene TRBJ1-2, with 11 bases identical to TRBD1. The V and J ends lost 3 bases and 8 bases, in that order; junction bases with no gene match: 11. CDR3 length: 16 residues. In germline, CDR1 is SGHVS, CDR2 FQNEAQ. The CDR3 spells CASSLKIPDRGQGYTF. DNA of the CDR3: TGTGCCAGCAGCTTGAAGATACCGGACAGGGGGCAGGGCTACACCTTC.

The V gene is TRBV7-2, the J gene TRBJ1-1; tentative D call: TRBD1 (6 bases). CDR3 length: 14 amino acids. Germline V lookup: CDR1 SGHTA, CDR2 FQGNSA. V lost 3 bases to trimming and J lost 8 bases, with 16 bases between them. The CDR3 nucleotides are TGTGCCAGCAGCTTTTGGCAGGGGATCGGAGAAGCTTTCTTT. Translation: CASSFWQGIGEAFF.

The chain links TRBV5-1 to TRBJ1-2; 8 nucleotides line up with TRBD1. Germline CDR1 reads SGHRS; CDR2 reads YFSETQ. The V segment lost 3 bases and the J segment 6 bases; nucleotides outside the gene matches: 7. This CDR3 is 14 amino acids long. The CDR3 coding sequence is TGCGCCAGCAGCTGGGCCGGGACAGGAGATGGCTACACCTTC. Protein: CASSWAGTGDGYTF. Drawing the rest from reference TRBV5-1 and TRBJ1-2, the complete variable domain is KAGVTQTPRYLIKTRGQQVTLSCSPISGHRSVSWYQQTPGQGLQFLFEYFSETQRNKGNFPGRFSGRQFSNSRSEMNVSTLELGDSALYLCASSWAGTGDGYTFGSGTRLTVV.

The chain is built from TRBV7-2 and TRBJ2-3; D remains unclear. CDR1 SGHTA and CDR2 FQGNSA come from the germline V gene. This CDR3 has 15 amino acids. V was trimmed by 5 bases and J by 2 bases, leaving 14 bases between them. CDR3 in amino acids: CASSLTTLLTDTQYF. As DNA, the CDR3 is TGTGCCAGCAGCCTTACTACCCTACTCACAGATACGCAGTATTTT. The full variable domain, rest sourced from reference TRBV7-2 and TRBJ2-3, is GAGVSQSPSNKVTEKGKDVELRCDPISGHTALYWYRQSLGQGLEFLIYFQGNSAPDKSGLPSDRFSAERTGGSVSTLTIQRTQQEDSAVYLCASSLTTLLTDTQYFGPGTRLTVL.

This chain connects TRBV19 to TRBJ1-3, with D unclear. The CDR3 is made up of 12 amino acids. Germline CDR1 and CDR2: LNHDA and SQIVND (reference sequence). Trimming removed 5 bases from V and 0 bases from J, with 2 bases in between. DNA for the CDR3: TGTGCCAGTAGTTACTCTGGAAACACCATATATTTT. It is translated as CASSYSGNTIYF.

V and J are TRBV19 and TRBJ1-2, with a tentative D call TRBD1 (6 bases). CDR3 length: 13 residues. Trimming stripped 6 bases from V and 6 bases from J, with 14 bases between. Germline CDR1 reads LNHDA; CDR2 reads SQIVND (reference sequence). CDR3 residues: CASRSIQGNGYTF. As DNA, the CDR3 is TGTGCCAGTAGGTCCATACAGGGTAATGGCTACACCTTC.

The rearrangement uses TRBV6-5 and TRBJ2-5, with 8 bases that match TRBD1. Germline CDR1 MNHEY, CDR2 SVGAGI. The CDR3 contains 13 residues. With 6 bases clipped from V and 5 bases from J, the junction kept 5 bases outside the gene matches. CDR3 protein: CASRRTGLETQYF. CDR3 nucleotides: TGTGCCAGCAGGCGGACAGGGCTGGAGACCCAGTACTTC.

This chain links TRBV2 with TRBJ1-5; TRBD1 matches 11 bases. The length of the CDR3 is 15 residues. V lost 5 bases and J lost 7; bases outside the gene matches: 7. From germline, CDR1 is SNHLY and CDR2 FYNNEI. The CDR3 DNA follows: TGTGCCAGCAGTACGGACAGGGGGCAGGGACAGCCCCAGCATTTT. Protein sequence: CASSTDRGQGQPQHF.